The clone carrying this T cell receptor (beta chain) was counted only a few times. What it recognizes is unknown. This sample was taken from a study of vaccination and CD4 T cells after COVID-19. As for treatment: approximately 9-day PBMC culture with coronavirus spike peptide pools or control peptides (ViraFEST assay). Culture of a few million PBMCs per well took place with 10 IU/ml IL-2 and approximately 11 ug/ml peptide pools. CDR1 and CDR2 (germline): SGHNT, YENEEA. There are 14 residues in the CDR3. Trimming took off 4 bases at V and 2 bases at J, with 11 bases between the two ends. The Oncomine TCR Beta short-read assay was what sequenced the DNA obtained from cultured CD4+ T cells. MiXCR, run by TCRdb on the PCR reads, gives a single entry per CDR3 protein. This sample carries about 21,000 distinct CDR3 sequences, about 48% of them seen once, and the ten largest clones take approximately 4.6%.

This receptor was taken from a human donor who had recovered from COVID-19. Sequencing was carried out using CD4+ T cells from blood, cultured in vitro. This sequence joins TRBV11-3 and TRBJ2-5, with D perhaps matching TRBD2 (5 bases). CDR3 residues: CASSSGLGQETQYF. The CDR3 DNA sequence: TGTGCCAGCAGCTCAGGACTTGGTCAAGAGACCCAGTACTTC.